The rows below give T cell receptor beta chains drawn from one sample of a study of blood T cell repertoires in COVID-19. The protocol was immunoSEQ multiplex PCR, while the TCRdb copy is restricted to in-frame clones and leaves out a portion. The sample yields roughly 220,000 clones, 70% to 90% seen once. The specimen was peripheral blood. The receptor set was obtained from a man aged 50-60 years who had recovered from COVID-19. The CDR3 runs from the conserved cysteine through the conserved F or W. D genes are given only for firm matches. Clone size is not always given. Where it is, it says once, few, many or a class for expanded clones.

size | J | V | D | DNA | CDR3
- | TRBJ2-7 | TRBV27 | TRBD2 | TGTGCCAGCAGGTTCGAGCGGGACTCCCGCGAGCAGTACTTC | CASRFERDSREQYF
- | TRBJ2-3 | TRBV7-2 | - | TGTGCCAGCAGTAACTACCTGAGCACAGATACGCAGTATTTT | CASSNYLSTDTQYF
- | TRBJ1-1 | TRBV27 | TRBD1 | TGTGCCAGCAGTTTCCGGGGACAGCCTTGGCTGAACACTGAAGCTTTCTTT | CASSFRGQPWLNTEAFF
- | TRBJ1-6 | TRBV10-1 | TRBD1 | TGCGCCAGCAGTGAGGACAGGGGCTCACCCCTCCACTTT | CASSEDRGSPLHF
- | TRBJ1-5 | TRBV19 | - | TGTGCCAGTAGTATAAAGTGGGGGGATCAGCCCCAGCATTTT | CASSIKWGDQPQHF
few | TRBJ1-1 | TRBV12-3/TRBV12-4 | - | TGTGCCAGCAGTTTAGGGGGCAACACTGAAGCTTTCTTT | CASSLGGNTEAFF
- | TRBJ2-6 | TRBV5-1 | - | TGCGCCAGCAGCTCAGGGCTCGCTGGGGCCAACGTCCTGACTTTC | CASSSGLAGANVLTF
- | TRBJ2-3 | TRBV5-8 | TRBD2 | TGTGCCAGCAGCTACCGACTAGCGGGACCCACAGATACGCAGTATTTT | CASSYRLAGPTDTQYF
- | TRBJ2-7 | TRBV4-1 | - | TGCGCCAGCAGCCAAGTCACAGACTACTACGAGCAGTACTTC | CASSQVTDYYEQYF
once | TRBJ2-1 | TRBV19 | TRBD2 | TGTGCCAGTAGTTCACTAGCGGGGGGCTCCTACAATGAGCAGTTCTTC | CASSSLAGGSYNEQFF
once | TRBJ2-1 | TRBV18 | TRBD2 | TGTGCCAGCTCCCACGGGACTAGCAGCCTGAAAACGGGAATCTACAATGAGCAGTTCTTC | CASSHGTSSLKTGIYNEQFF
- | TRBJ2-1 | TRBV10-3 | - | TGTGCCATCAGTGAGTCGGCAAGATACAATGAGCAGTTCTTC | CAISESARYNEQFF
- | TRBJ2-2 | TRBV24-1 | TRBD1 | TGTGCCACCAGTGACACCGGGACAGGGACCGGGGAGCTGTTTTTT | CATSDTGTGTGELFF
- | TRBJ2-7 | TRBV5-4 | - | TGTGCCAGCAGCTTGGACAGATCCTCCTACGAGCAGTACTTC | CASSLDRSSYEQYF
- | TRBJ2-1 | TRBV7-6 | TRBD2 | TGTGCCAGCAGCTCGACTAGCGCCTCCTACAATGAGCAGTTCTTC | CASSSTSASYNEQFF
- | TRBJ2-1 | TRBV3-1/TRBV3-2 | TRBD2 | TGTGCCAGCAGCCAAGGCCAAGCGGGAGGCCAACAGTTCTTC | CASSQGQAGGQQFF
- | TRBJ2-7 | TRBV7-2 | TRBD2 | TGTGCCAGCAGCTCTACGGGACACCGGACTAGCGGGAGGAACGAGCAGTACTTC | CASSSTGHRTSGRNEQYF
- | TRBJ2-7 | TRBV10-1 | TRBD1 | TGCGCCAGCAGGGCAGGGGGCCGGGACGAGCAGTACTTC | CASRAGGRDEQYF
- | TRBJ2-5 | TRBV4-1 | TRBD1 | TGCGCCAGCAGCAATCAAGACAGGGTTGGGGAGACCCAGTACTTC | CASSNQDRVGETQYF
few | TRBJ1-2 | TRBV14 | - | TGTGCCAGCAGCCCCATCGTCGGGGTCGGAACTAACTATGGCTACACCTTC | CASSPIVGVGTNYGYTF
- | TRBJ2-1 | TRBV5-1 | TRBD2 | TGCGCCAGCAGCTTACACGGCGGCGGGAGGACATCCTACAATGAGCAGTTCTTC | CASSLHGGGRTSYNEQFF
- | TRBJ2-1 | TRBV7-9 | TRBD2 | TGTGCCAGCAGCTCCGGACTAGCGGGAGACTCCTACAATGAGCAGTTCTTC | CASSSGLAGDSYNEQFF
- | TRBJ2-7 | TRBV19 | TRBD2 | TGTGCCACCTCGAGCGGGAGTCCTTCCTACGAGCAGTACTTC | CATSSGSPSYEQYF
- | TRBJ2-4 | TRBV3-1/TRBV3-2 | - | TGTGCCAGCAGCCCTGGATATCGGTTTGGGCTAGCCAAAAACATTCAGTACTTC | CASSPGYRFGLAKNIQYF
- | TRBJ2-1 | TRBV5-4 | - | TGTGCCAGCAGCCCAAGACAGGCGAACAATGGGCAGTTCTTC | CASSPRQANNGQFF
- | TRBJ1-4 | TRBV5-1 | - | TGCGCCAGCAGCTTGGTACAGGACGGTAATGAAAAACTGTTTTTT | CASSLVQDGNEKLFF
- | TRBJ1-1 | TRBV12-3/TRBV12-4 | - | TGTGCCAGCAGTTTTGGACAGTACACTGAAGCTTTCTTT | CASSFGQYTEAFF
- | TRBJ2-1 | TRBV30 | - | TGTGCCTGGAGGCGACCTGGGGGCGATGAGCAGTTCTTC | CAWRRPGGDEQFF
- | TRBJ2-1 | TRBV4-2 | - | TGTGCCAGCAGCCAAGGACTAGTCTCCTACAATGAGCAGTTCTTC | CASSQGLVSYNEQFF
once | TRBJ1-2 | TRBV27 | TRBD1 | TGTGCCAGCAGTTCAAGCAGACGTGGACAGGAGATCGCCTATGGCTACACCTTC | CASSSSRRGQEIAYGYTF
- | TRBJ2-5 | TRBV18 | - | TGTGCCAGCTCACCCCGGGGGTCGGGAGAGACCCAGTACTTC | CASSPRGSGETQYF
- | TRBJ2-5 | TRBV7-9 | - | TGTGCCAGCAGCGAACCCGCCAGGCAAGAGACCCAGTACTTC | CASSEPARQETQYF
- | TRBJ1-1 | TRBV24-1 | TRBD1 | TGTGCCACCAGAGGGACAGGGTCTCTTTCTGAAGCTTTCTTT | CATRGTGSLSEAFF
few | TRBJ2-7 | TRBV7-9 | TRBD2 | TGTGCCAGCAGCGGGACTAGCGGGGGCGAGCAGTACTTC | CASSGTSGGEQYF
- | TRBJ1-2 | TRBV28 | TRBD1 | TGTGCCAGCAGTTCCTTCGGGAAGGGGGCATCGGTAGGCTACACCTTC | CASSSFGKGASVGYTF
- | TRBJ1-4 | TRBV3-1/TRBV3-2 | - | TGTGCCAGCAGCCATCGCGGGAGCTACAATGAAAAACTGTTTTTT | CASSHRGSYNEKLFF
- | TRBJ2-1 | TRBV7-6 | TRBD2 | TGTGCCAGCAGCTTAGCGCTAGCGGGCACTTACAATGAGCAGTTCTTC | CASSLALAGTYNEQFF
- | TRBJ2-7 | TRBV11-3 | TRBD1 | TGTGCCAGCAGCCCCGGACAGGGGCGATCCTACGAGCAGTACTTC | CASSPGQGRSYEQYF
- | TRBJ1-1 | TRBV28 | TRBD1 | TGTGCCAGCAGGTATTCCGGGACAGGGGCACTCACTGAAGCTTTCTTT | CASRYSGTGALTEAFF
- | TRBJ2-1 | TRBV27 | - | TGTGCCAGCAGTTTAATCTACCTTCGGACAAACAATGAGCAGTTCTTC | CASSLIYLRTNNEQFF
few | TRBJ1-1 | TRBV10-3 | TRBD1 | TGTGCCATCAGGGACAGGCAAGAAGCTTTCTTT | CAIRDRQEAFF
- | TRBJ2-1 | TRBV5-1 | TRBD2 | TGCGCCAGCAGCGAGGGACTATACTACAATGAGCAGTTCTTC | CASSEGLYYNEQFF
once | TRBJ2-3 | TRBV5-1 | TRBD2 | TGCGCCAGCAGCGGCCTAGCGGGAACCAGCACAGATACGCAGTATTTT | CASSGLAGTSTDTQYF
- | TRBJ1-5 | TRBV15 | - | TGTGCCACCAGGGTACCGGGTGGCAATCAGCCCCAGCATTTT | CATRVPGGNQPQHF
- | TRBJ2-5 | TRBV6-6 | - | TGTGCCAGCAGTTCCGTGACGGGGAAGGAGACCCAGTACTTC | CASSSVTGKETQYF
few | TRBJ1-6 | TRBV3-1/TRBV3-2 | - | TGTGCCAGCAGCCCCGGGGGAAATTCACCCCTCCACTTT | CASSPGGNSPLHF
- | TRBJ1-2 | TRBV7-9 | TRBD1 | TGTGCCAGCAGAGACAGGGGTGGCTACACCTTC | CASRDRGGYTF
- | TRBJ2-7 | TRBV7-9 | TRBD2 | TGTGCCAGCAGCCCAGCCCGACTAGCGGGAGGCTACGAGCAGTACTTC | CASSPARLAGGYEQYF
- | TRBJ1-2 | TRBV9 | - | TGTGCCAGCAGCGCCCGATCGACGGACACCTATGGCTACACCTTC | CASSARSTDTYGYTF
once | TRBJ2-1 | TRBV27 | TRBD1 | TGTGCCAGCAGGTGGGACAGGGGGCTTATCAATGAGCAGTTCTTC | CASRWDRGLINEQFF
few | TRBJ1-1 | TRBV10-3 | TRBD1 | TGTGCCATCAGTGAGTCTAAGGGGGCAGGGAACACTGAAGCTTTCTTT | CAISESKGAGNTEAFF
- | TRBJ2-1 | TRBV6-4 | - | TGTGCCCCAACCCCAGCGCACACCTACAATGAGCAGTTCTTC | CAPTPAHTYNEQFF
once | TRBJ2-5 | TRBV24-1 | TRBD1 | TGTGCCACCAGTGATTCCCACAGGGGGGAAGAGACCCAGTACTTC | CATSDSHRGEETQYF